The T cell receptor (beta chain) under discussion was sequenced for a study of T-cell reconstitution after alpha-beta-depleted transplantation in children. The study's findings and limits: Newly produced T cells mostly accounted for T-cell counts and diversity one year post-transplant. After transplant, at about two months, alpha-beta T cells were reportedly derived from several hundred expanded graft clones. Elevated TCRbeta diversity at day 60 was traced, in some patients, to surviving recipient T cells and thymic progenitors.

The TCRbeta library was prepared with unique molecular identifiers. Using its own MiXCR run on the PCR reads, TCRdb lists one record per CDR3 protein. The sample has about 160,000 distinct CDR3 sequences; roughly 10% are singletons. The CDR3 is made up of 15 amino acids. Germline loops: CDR1 SGHDT, CDR2 YYEEEE. As regards this clonotype: The target antigen is unknown. Just one base apart from a much larger clone, this may be a read error.

This sample comprised PBMCs, obtained before TCRalphabeta/CD19-depleted stem cell transplant. The TCR comes from a boy between 2 and 15 years old with acute myeloid leukemia, due to receive a stem cell transplant. The chain combines TRBV5-6 with TRBJ1-2; weak D call: TRBD1 (5 bases). The CDR3 loop is CASSFSLQGNYGYPF. The CDR3 nucleotides read TGTGCCAGCAGCTTCTCGTTGCAGGGCAACTATGGCTACCCCTTC.